The 19 T cell receptor beta chains in this list originate from one sample, sequenced in a study of blood T cell repertoires in COVID-19 (TCRdb year 2020). To prepare the library, the immunoSEQ multiplex PCR assay was applied. Imported from immuneACCESS, the table was reduced by TCRdb to in-frame sequences with V and J called. These copies leave out some clones; in studies compared against another copy, an unresolved V gene accounts for under half, and the cause of the remainder is not known. Present in this sample are about 75,000 clones, 75% to 85% of which were seen just once. In total, the top ten clones hold approximately 20% of the sample. The sample was peripheral blood. The source is a woman in her 50s with acute or convalescent COVID-19.

The chain uses TRBV6-1 and TRBJ1-5; perhaps TRBD1 as D (6 bases). Germline values: CDR1 MNHNS, CDR2 SASEGT. The V gene lost 2 bases and the J gene lost 7 bases, with 12 bases spanning the gap. The CDR3 has 14 residues. CDR3 in amino acids: CASSEWGQGQPQHF. In DNA form, the CDR3 reads TGTGCCAGCAGTGAATGGGGGCAGGGCCAGCCCCAGCATTTT.

The V gene is TRBV12-3 or TRBV12-4, the J gene TRBJ2-2, with a possible D match to TRBD2 (5 bases). Trimming removed 3 bases at V and 7 bases at J, with 9 bases between. CDR3 size: 13 residues. CDR3 sequence (DNA): TGTGCCAGCAGTTTCCTAGCAATCGGGGAGCTGTTTTTT. Translating it yields CASSFLAIGELFF.

The chain is built from TRBV6-5 and TRBJ1-6; D is unresolved. Trimming took off 5 bases at V and 0 bases at J, with 5 bases between the two ends. The CDR3 is 14 amino acids. Germline CDR1 MNHEY, CDR2 SVGAGI. As DNA, the CDR3 is TGTGCCAGCAGTCTCGGCTCCTATAATTCACCCCTCCACTTT. It encodes CASSLGSYNSPLHF.

CDR3 coding DNA: TGTGCCAGCAGCTTAAACCCGCGAGGGGGACCGGACGAGCAGTACTTC. Translation gives CASSLNPRGGPDEQYF. The gene calls are TRBV7-3 and TRBJ2-7; tentative D call: TRBD1 (6 bases). Trimming took off 1 base at V and 5 bases at J, with 18 bases between the two ends. The germline V gene encodes CDR1 SGHTA and CDR2 FQGTGA. This CDR3 has 16 amino acids.

The chain is built from TRBV30 and TRBJ1-1, with 9 nucleotides matching TRBD1. V gave up 3 bases and J gave up 8 bases; unmatched junction bases: 7. CDR3 size: 13 residues. Germline CDR1 reads GTSNPN; CDR2 reads SVGIG (reference sequence). CDR3 in amino acids: CAWRLSGTGEAFF. The CDR3, as DNA: TGTGCCTGGAGATTATCCGGGACAGGGGAAGCTTTCTTT. Full variable domain (missing parts from reference TRBV30 and TRBJ1-1): SQTIHQWPATLVQPVGSPLSLECTVEGTSNPNLYWYRQAAGRGLQLLFYSVGIGQISSEVPQNLSASRPQDRQFILSSKKLLLSDSGFYLCAWRLSGTGEAFFGQGTRLTVV.

The gene calls are TRBV28 and TRBJ1-3; a possible D gene is TRBD1 (6 bases). The CDR3 runs to 12 residues. V lost 5 bases and J 8 bases, leaving 10 bases between the germline ends. CDR1 MDHEN and CDR2 SYDVKM come from the germline V gene. Here the CDR3 DNA reads TGTGCCAGCAGTGAAAACAGGGACACCATATATTTT. Translated, it gives CASSENRDTIYF.

The chain carries TRBV2 and TRBJ1-1; D may be TRBD1 (6 bases). Trimming stripped 6 bases from V and 5 bases from J, with 19 bases between. CDR3 size: 15 residues. Germline CDR1 and CDR2: SNHLY and FYNNEI. This CDR3 reads CASRDFSTGQTEAFF. The CDR3 coding sequence is TGTGCCAGCAGGGATTTTAGCACAGGGCAGACTGAAGCTTTCTTT.

The gene calls are TRBV6-5 and TRBJ1-1; perhaps TRBD1 as D (5 bases). The germline V gene has CDR1 MNHEY and CDR2 SVGAGI. Trimming left V 4 bases short and J 5 bases short, with 14 bases between. The CDR3 totals 14 residues. This chain's CDR3 is CASSSRRTLTEAFF. The CDR3 DNA follows: TGTGCCAGCAGTTCCCGGCGGACACTGACTGAAGCTTTCTTT.

The chain links TRBV28 to TRBJ2-7; 9 bases are a match to TRBD1. Trimming at V came to 6 bases and at J to 5 bases, leaving 11 bases not matched to a gene. The CDR3 has 15 residues. Germline V gene lookup returns CDR1 MDHEN and CDR2 SYDVKM. CDR3 residues: CASRPRDRAVNEQYF. CDR3 nucleotide sequence: TGTGCCAGCAGACCAAGGGACAGGGCTGTTAACGAGCAGTACTTC. Drawing the rest from reference TRBV28 and TRBJ2-7, the complete variable domain is DVKVTQSSRYLVKRTGEKVFLECVQDMDHENMFWYRQDPGLGLRLIYFSYDVKMKEKGDIPEGYSVSREKKERFSLILESASTNQTSMYLCASRPRDRAVNEQYFGPGTRLTVT.

The CDR3 sequence: CASSVDLEETDTQYF. The DNA for the CDR3 is TGTGCCAGCTCAGTGGATCTGGAGGAAACAGATACGCAGTATTTT. The rearrangement joins TRBV11-1 to TRBJ2-3; possibly TRBD2 for D (5 bases). V shed 8 bases and J shed 3 bases, with 18 bases lying between them. The CDR3 has 15 residues. In germline, CDR1 is SGHAT, CDR2 FQDESV (reference sequence).

V and J are TRBV4-1 and TRBJ1-4; 7 nucleotides align to TRBD1. This CDR3 spans 17 amino acids. With V trimmed by 2 bases and J by 6 bases, 12 bases remained unmatched. Germline V gives CDR1 MGHRA, CDR2 YSYEKL. CDR3 coding DNA: TGCGCCAGCAGCCAATACGACGACAGGGTAGGGTATGAAAAACTGTTTTTT. Translation gives CASSQYDDRVGYEKLFF.

The V and J genes are TRBV29-1 and TRBJ2-1, with TRBD2 identical over 11 bases. Germline CDR1 and CDR2: SQVTM and ANQGSEA. The CDR3 covers 14 residues. V shed 5 bases and J 9 bases; nucleotides not matched to a gene: 9. CDR3 DNA sequence: TGCAGCGTTACTCTACTAGCGGGAGTAGGTGAGCAGTTCTTC. It specifies CSVTLLAGVGEQFF.

The V and J genes are TRBV29-1 and TRBJ2-2; 10 bases map to TRBD1. The CDR3 consists of 13 residues. The V gene end was trimmed by 7 bases and the J gene end by 4 bases; junction bases not matched to a gene: 3. Per the germline V gene, CDR1 is SQVTM and CDR2 is ANQGSEA. The CDR3 spells CSADRGGTGELFF. The CDR3 DNA sequence: TGCAGCGCGGACAGGGGGGGCACCGGGGAGCTGTTTTTT.

The rearrangement joins TRBV5-8 to TRBJ1-1; TRBD1 aligns across 7 bases. Germline V CDR1 and CDR2: SGHTS, YDEGEE. This CDR3 comprises 15 residues. Trimming removed 4 bases from V and 4 bases from J; junction bases left unmatched: 10. The CDR3 DNA follows: TGTGCCAGCAGCCCAAGACAGGGTTCTTTCACTGAAGCTTTCTTT. Encoded protein: CASSPRQGSFTEAFF.

This sequence joins TRBV14 and TRBJ2-7, with 9 bases identical to TRBD2. With V trimmed by 4 bases and J by 4 bases, 8 bases remained unmatched. This CDR3 contains 15 residues. The germline V gene encodes CDR1 SGHDN and CDR2 FVKESK. The CDR3 DNA reads TGTGCCAGCAGCCGTAACCCTAGCGGGGCTTACGAGCAGTACTTC. Translation gives CASSRNPSGAYEQYF.

V gene TRBV11-3 combines with J gene TRBJ1-1; TRBD1 matches 7 bases. This CDR3 contains 14 residues. V lost 5 bases to trimming and J lost 2 bases; unmatched junction nucleotides: 5. Germline CDR1 is SGHNT and CDR2 is YENEEA. CDR3 nucleotide sequence: TGTGCCAGCAGCCAGGGGGTGAGAAACACTGAAGCTTTCTTT. Translating it yields CASSQGVRNTEAFF. Full variable domain (rest looked up from reference TRBV11-3 and TRBJ1-1): EAGVVQSPRYKIIEKKQPVAFWCNPISGHNTLYWYLQNLGQGPELLIRYENEEAVDDSQLPKDRFSAERLKGVDSTLKIQPAELGDSAVYLCASSQGVRNTEAFFGQGTRLTVV.

The V and J genes are TRBV29-1 and TRBJ2-5; 12 bases line up with TRBD2. With 7 bases clipped from V and 4 bases from J, the junction kept 4 bases outside the gene matches. Per germline, CDR1 SQVTM and CDR2 ANQGSEA. CDR3 length: 13 amino acids. The DNA for the CDR3 is TGCAGCGCTAGCGGGAGGGCCAGAGAGACCCAGTACTTC. Protein sequence: CSASGRARETQYF.

J is TRBJ2-3 and V is TRBV13, with D possibly being TRBD1 (6 bases). This CDR3 comprises 16 residues. Germline V lookup: CDR1 PRHDT, CDR2 FYEKMQ (reference sequence). Trimming cost V 5 bases and J 2 bases, with 17 bases left between them. The CDR3 loop is CASSRVGGRFTDTQYF. The CDR3 DNA is TGTGCCAGCAGCCGAGTAGGGGGTCGTTTCACAGATACGCAGTATTTT.

The chain is built from TRBV5-6 and TRBJ2-1, with 8 positions matching TRBD1. The CDR3 consists of 13 residues. Germline V gene data show CDR1 as SGHDT and CDR2 as YYEEEE. Losses at the gene ends were 0 bases for V and 8 bases for J; bases not matched to a gene: 1. This CDR3 reads CASSLGGQDEQFF. CDR3 nucleotide sequence: TGTGCCAGCAGCTTGGGGGGACAGGATGAGCAGTTCTTC.